Listed below are T cell receptor beta chains from one sample, sequenced in a study of blood T cell repertoires in COVID-19. Produced via immunoSEQ multiplex PCR; TCRdb's table is partial and in-frame only. Of some 300,000 clones in the sample, around nine tenths were seen once. Sequencing was carried out using peripheral blood. These receptors were collected from a woman between 65 and 79 years old with COVID-19, enrolled during active disease. Each CDR3 is given with its conserved first and last residue. The D gene is left open where the match is weak.

>TRBV28|TRBD1|TRBJ1-6
CASSFAGTGRSPLHF
>TRBV3-1/TRBV3-2|TRBD2|TRBJ2-5
CASSQGLAGLETQYF
>TRBV24-1|TRBD2|TRBJ2-2
CATSGASGGPNTGELFF
>TRBV7-9|-|TRBJ1-3
CASSTRVGSSGNTIYF
>TRBV2|-|TRBJ2-2
CASSVAGTNAGELFF
>TRBV18|-|TRBJ1-4
CASSPLGGAVIEKLFF
>TRBV25-1|TRBD2|TRBJ2-2
CASSSGVGNTGELFF
>TRBV15|-|TRBJ1-2
CATSRDIGGYGYTF
>TRBV29-1|-|TRBJ1-6
CSVEVGSSYNSPLHF
>TRBV5-1|-|TRBJ1-6
CASNRDPGNSPLHF
>TRBV7-6|-|TRBJ2-5
CASSPLGGEETQYF
>TRBV3-1/TRBV3-2|TRBD2|TRBJ2-2
CASRSSNPGLAAGTGELFF
>TRBV19|TRBD1|TRBJ1-2
CASSSRPKGQAGLGNYGYTF
>TRBV28|TRBD1|TRBJ1-2
CASSFQGTGGYYGYTF
>TRBV10-1|-|TRBJ1-1
CASSDHRDAGGSTEAFF
>TRBV6-2/TRBV6-3|TRBD1|TRBJ1-6
CASSPRDSYNSPLHF
>TRBV5-1|-|TRBJ1-4
CASKENEKLFF
>TRBV15|-|TRBJ2-7
CATSRDIEVGYEQYF
>TRBV5-1|-|TRBJ2-5
CASSGPSRQETQYF
>TRBV14|TRBD1|TRBJ1-2
CASSQSTGGGYTF
>TRBV29-1|TRBD1|TRBJ1-2
CSVDLQGANGYTF
>TRBV28|TRBD1|TRBJ2-3
CATSDRAGADTQYF